This TCR beta chain stems from a study of glioma-infiltrating T cells. Overall study findings and caveats: Above-expected tissue-blood divergence occurred in all gliomas, most in low-grade ones. Tissue and blood shared very few CDR3 sequences.

Remarks on this clonotype: The antigen is not known. This may be a read error, as it is one base from a much larger clone.

Trimming cost V 0 bases and J 7 bases, with 22 bases left between them. This CDR3 has 18 residues. The V gene's germline CDR1 is ENHRY and CDR2 SYGVKD. Using RNA template, CDR3s of TCR alpha and beta were amplified with iRepertoire arm-PCR. Input was roughly 100-450 ng of tissue mRNA or PBMC total RNA. TCRdb passed the multiplex PCR reads through MiXCR, listing each CDR3 protein once. The data hold roughly 120,000 distinct CDR3 sequences, with 23% observed a single time. This sequence originates from a human donor with low-grade glioma or glioblastoma, undergoing nonglioma brain surgery, or in good health (not recorded which). Material for sequencing was glioma tissue, nonneoplastic brain tissue, or PBMCs (not recorded which). The chain couples TRBV10-3 to TRBJ2-1; tentatively, D is TRBD2 (5 bases). The CDR3: CAISESLVSFGGRNEQFF. The CDR3 nucleotides read TGTGCCATCAGTGAGTCATTAGTTTCGTTTGGAGGAAGGAATGAGCAGTTCTTC.